This T cell receptor (beta chain) was sequenced during a study of HIV-infected patients and healthy controls. Whole-study findings and limits: HIV+ repertoires were severely depleted of MAIT alpha-chain CDR3s, unlike healthy controls. Compared with untreated HIV+ repertoires, healthy controls showed roughly threefold more distinct CDR3s and higher Shannon diversity. Eight alpha and eight beta V genes differed significantly in mean usage between HIV-infected patients and controls.

There are 15 residues in the CDR3. Germline CDR1 LGHDT, CDR2 YNNKEL (reference sequence). With 4 bases removed from V and 4 bases from J, the gap between germline ends came to 16 bases. Reverse transcription used 450 to 550 ng RNA and constant-region primers for alpha and beta. Using multiplexing indices, alpha and beta chain libraries were generated apart by chain-specific third strand synthesis. TCRdb itself ran the 5' RACE reads through MiXCR, one entry per CDR3 protein. Of some 9,300 distinct CDR3 sequences listed, 5.8% are singletons. The repertoire came from unfractionated whole blood and reflected all unsorted peripheral T cells. This clonotype qualifies as medium-sized. Its antigen is still unknown.

Sequencing was performed on blood. The sequence derives from an adult in good health. The chain carries TRBV3-1 and TRBJ2-5; D tentatively reads TRBD1 or TRBD2 (6 bases each). The CDR3 bases are TGTGCCAGCAGCCCCACCGGGGGCCCAGGAGAGACCCAGTACTTC. Translated: CASSPTGGPGETQYF.